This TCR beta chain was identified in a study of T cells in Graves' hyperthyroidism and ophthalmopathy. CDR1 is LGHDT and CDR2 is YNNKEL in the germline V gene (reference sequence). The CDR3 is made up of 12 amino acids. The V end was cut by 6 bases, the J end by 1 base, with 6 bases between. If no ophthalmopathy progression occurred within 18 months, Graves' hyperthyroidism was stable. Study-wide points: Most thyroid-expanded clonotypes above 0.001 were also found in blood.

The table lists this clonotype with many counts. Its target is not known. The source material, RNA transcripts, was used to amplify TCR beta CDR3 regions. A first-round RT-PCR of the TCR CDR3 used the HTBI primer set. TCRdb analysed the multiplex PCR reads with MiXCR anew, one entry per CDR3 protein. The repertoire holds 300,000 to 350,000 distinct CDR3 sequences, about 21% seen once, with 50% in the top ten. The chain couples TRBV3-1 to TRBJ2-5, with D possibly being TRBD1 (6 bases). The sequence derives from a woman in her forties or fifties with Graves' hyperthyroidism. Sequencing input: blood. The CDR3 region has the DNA TGTGCCAGCAGGGACAGCCAAGAGACCCAGTACTTC. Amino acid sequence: CASRDSQETQYF.